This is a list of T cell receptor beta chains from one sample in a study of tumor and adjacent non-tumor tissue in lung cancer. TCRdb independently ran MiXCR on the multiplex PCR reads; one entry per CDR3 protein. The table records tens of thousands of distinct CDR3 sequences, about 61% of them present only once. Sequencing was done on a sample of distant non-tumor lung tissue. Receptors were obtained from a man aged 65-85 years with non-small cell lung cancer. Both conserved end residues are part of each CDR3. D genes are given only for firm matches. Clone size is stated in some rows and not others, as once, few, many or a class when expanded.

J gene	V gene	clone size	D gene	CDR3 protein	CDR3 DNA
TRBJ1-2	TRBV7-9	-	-	CASSLASGYGHTF	TGTGCCAGCAGCTTAGCGTCGGGCTATGGCCACACCTTC
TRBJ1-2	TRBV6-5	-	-	CASSYSWQVNHGYTF	TGTGCCAGCAGTTACTCGTGGCAGGTTAACCATGGCTACACCTTC
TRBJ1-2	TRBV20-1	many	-	CSARVEAGYTF	TGCAGTGCTAGAGTGGAGGCTGGCTACACCTTC
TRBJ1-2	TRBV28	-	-	CASSFSGAGYTF	TGTGCCAGCAGTTTCTCAGGTGCTGGCTACACCTTC
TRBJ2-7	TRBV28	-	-	CASSSTLGPLGRQYF	TGTGCCAGCAGTTCTACTCTGGGTCCTCTCGGTAGGCAGTACTTC
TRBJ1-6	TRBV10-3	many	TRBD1	CAISESGQGPNNSPLHF	TGTGCCATCAGTGAGTCTGGACAGGGGCCGAATAATTCACCCCTCCACTTT
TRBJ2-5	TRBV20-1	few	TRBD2	CSARGWSGGETQYF	TGCAGTGCTAGAGGGTGGTCGGGGGGGGAGACCCAGTACTTC
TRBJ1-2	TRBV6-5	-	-	CASSEAAGNHGCTF	TGTGCCAGCTCCGAGGCAGCAGGGAACCATGGCTGCACTTTC
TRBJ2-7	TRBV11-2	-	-	CASSLDGCGCEQYF	TGTGCCAGCAGCTTAGACGGGTGCGGGTGCGAGCAGTACTTC
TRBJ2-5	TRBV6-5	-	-	CASSYSIHAETQYF	TGTGCAAGCAGTTACTCGATTCATGCCGAGACCCAGTACTTC
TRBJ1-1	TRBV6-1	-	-	CASRDINRAGTEAFF	TGTGCCAGCAGGGATATCAACAGGGCGGGCACTGAAGCTTTCTTT
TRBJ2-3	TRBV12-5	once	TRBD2	CASAPGLAGWARTDAQYF	TGTGCTAGTGCCCCAGGACTAGCGGGATGGGCCCGCACAGATGCGCAGTATTTT
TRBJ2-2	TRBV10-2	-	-	CVSSDEGRANGITGELFF	TGCGTCAGCAGTGACGAGGGTCGTGCTAACGGCATCACCGGGGAGCTGTTTTTT